The source of this T cell receptor (beta chain) is a study of blood T cells in healthy people across ages. This clonotype was found many times. What it recognizes is unknown. The study, taken as a whole, reports: Relative to aged donors, long-lived donors carried more naive CD4+ cells and displayed higher diversity.

Researchers report isolating at least 6.5 million PBMCs per sample. The V and J ends lost 5 bases and 2 bases, in that order; junction bases with no gene match: 12. This CDR3 is 17 amino acids long. Germline V gives CDR1 MNHNS, CDR2 SASEGT. A J-beta primer mix and a sample-barcoded 5' primer were used in a second PCR of roughly 6 to 11 cycles. TCRdb itself ran the 5' RACE reads through MiXCR, one entry per CDR3 protein. Of some 890,000 distinct CDR3 sequences listed, almost 30% are singletons. The sample was also reused in another study, on T cells of mothers and their children. That study adds: Per 15 ul, 1.5 ug of RNA was used, with all extracted RNA going into cDNA synthesis.

V gene TRBV6-1 combines with J gene TRBJ2-7; 10 bases map to TRBD2. Sequenced sample: blood. The origin of this receptor is a woman aged 40 to 50 in good health. DNA of the CDR3: TGTGCCAGCAGTCCCCCTTGGCTAGCGGGGGATACCTACGAGCAGTACTTC. Amino acids: CASSPPWLAGDTYEQYF.